These 26 T cell receptor beta chains were sequenced from one sample in a study of a mutant IDH1 vaccine in newly diagnosed glioma. Profiled with immunoSEQ multiplex PCR; TCRdb holds only in-frame clones, not every one. The sample consists of about 100,000 clones, just under 80% of them appearing once. Time point given: baseline, week 1 (first vaccination visit). Treatment given: pre-vaccination baseline after standard-of-care therapy. The sample consisted of PBMCs, taken from a glioma patient treated with radiotherapy, temozolomide or both. Receptors originate from a man aged 40-49 years with glioma.

This clone appeared a single time. The V and J genes are TRBV7-9 and TRBJ1-6; D gene uncertain. Between the trimmed V and J ends, which lost 2 bases and 6 bases, there was a span of 8 bases. This CDR3 comprises 14 residues. The germline gives CDR1 SEHNR, CDR2 FQNEAQ (reference sequence). The CDR3 sequence: CASSLKGFNSPLHF. CDR3 coding DNA: TGTGCCAGCAGCTTAAAAGGTTTTAATTCACCCCTCCACTTT. The full variable domain, in which reference TRBV7-9 and TRBJ1-6 provide the parts outside the CDR3, is DTGVSQNPRHKITKRGQNVTFRCDPISEHNRLYWYRQTLGQGPEFLTYFQNEAQLEKSRLLSDRFSAERPKGSFSTLEIQRTEQGDSAMYLCASSLKGFNSPLHFGNGTRLTVT.

The rearrangement joins TRBV14 to TRBJ2-7, with TRBD1 as a possible D gene (6 bases). The CDR3 has 14 amino acids. Germline CDR1 and CDR2: SGHDN and FVKESK. The germline V and J ends were trimmed by 6 bases and 0 bases, with 12 bases remaining between them. The CDR3 is CASSWGPSSYEQYF. In DNA, the CDR3 is TGTGCCAGCAGTTGGGGGCCGAGCTCCTACGAGCAGTACTTC. The variable domain in full, completed from reference TRBV14 and TRBJ2-7, reads EAGVTQFPSHSVIEKGQTVTLRCDPISGHDNLYWYRRVMGKEIKFLLHFVKESKQDESGMPNNRFLAERTGGTYSTLKVQPAELEDSGVYFCASSWGPSSYEQYFGPGTRLTVT.

V is TRBV7-9 and J is TRBJ2-1; TRBD2 matches 9 bases. The CDR3 runs 15 residues. The germline gives CDR1 SEHNR, CDR2 FQNEAQ (reference sequence). J lost 7 bases, V lost 1 base, and 5 bases had no gene match. CDR3 in DNA: TGTGCCAGCAGCTTAGGTAGCGGGAGTAAAAATGAGCAGTTCTTC. Translated, it gives CASSLGSGSKNEQFF.

The CDR3 DNA reads TGTGCCAGCAGTTTACGAGACAGGGGTGATTCACCCCTCCACTTT. Protein: CASSLRDRGDSPLHF. The chain joins TRBV27 to TRBJ1-6; 8 bases match TRBD1. Germline trimming cut 2 bases from V and 8 bases from J; bases unmatched to any gene: 5. The CDR3 length is 15 residues. CDR1 is MNHEY, CDR2 SMNVEV, per germline (reference sequence).

The genes are TRBV7-9 and TRBJ2-2; no clear D. The CDR3 has 15 residues. Germline V gene sequence: CDR1 SEHNR, CDR2 FQNEAQ (reference sequence). Trimming pared 0 bases from V and 3 bases from J, leaving 8 bases between. In DNA, the CDR3 is TGTGCCAGCAGCTTAGCGGCCGGTTACACCGGGGAGCTGTTTTTT. Translating gives CASSLAAGYTGELFF.

The chain uses TRBV4-1 and TRBJ1-3; no firm D call. The CDR3 loop spans 15 amino acids. Germline CDR1 and CDR2: MGHRA and YSYEKL. V was clipped by 0 bases and J by 4 bases, with 10 bases between them. CDR3 bases: TGCGCCAGCAGCCAAGAGAAGGGCAAAGGAAACACCATATATTTT. Translation: CASSQEKGKGNTIYF.

This chain connects TRBV27 to TRBJ2-7; possibly TRBD1 or TRBD2 for D (5 bases each). Per germline, CDR1 MNHEY and CDR2 SMNVEV (reference sequence). The V end was cut by 6 bases, the J end by 0 bases, with 12 bases between. The CDR3 is 14 residues long. The CDR3 protein is CASSPGTFSYEQYF. The CDR3 nucleotides read TGTGCCAGCAGCCCCGGGACCTTCTCCTACGAGCAGTACTTC.

The CDR3 region has the DNA TGTGCCAGCAGCTTGGGGAGAAGAGCTAATGAAAAACTGTTTTTT. Its protein product is CASSLGRRANEKLFF. The V gene is TRBV5-6, the J gene TRBJ1-4; D gene ambiguous. The germline gives CDR1 SGHDT, CDR2 YYEEEE. V dropped 0 bases and J dropped 3 bases, with 9 bases sitting between them. The CDR3 contains 15 residues.

V usage is TRBV9 and J usage is TRBJ2-3, with D unresolved. The CDR3 is 15 residues long. The germline gives CDR1 SGDLS, CDR2 YYNGEE. V gave up 3 bases and J gave up 7 bases, with 18 bases separating them. CDR3 nucleotides: TGTGCCAGCAGCGCGACCCTGACGGTTGGGAATACGCAGTATTTT. Its translation: CASSATLTVGNTQYF.

This rearrangement joins TRBV19 to TRBJ2-6; D is undetermined. Trimming took off 6 bases at V and 0 bases at J, with 12 bases between the two ends. The CDR3 extends over 16 amino acids. Germline loops: CDR1 LNHDA, CDR2 SQIVND (reference sequence). This CDR3 reads CASRKQPFSGANVLTF. For the CDR3, the DNA is TGTGCCAGTAGGAAACAGCCGTTCTCTGGGGCCAACGTCCTGACTTTC.

The CDR3 sequence is CASSERGASSYEQYF. The CDR3 coding sequence is TGTGCCAGCAGTGAACGGGGGGCGAGCTCCTACGAGCAGTACTTC. This sequence joins TRBV6-1 and TRBJ2-7; a weak D match, TRBD2 (7 bases). Trimming cost V 2 bases and J 0 bases, with 11 bases left between them. The CDR3 has 15 residues. Germline CDR1 reads MNHNS; CDR2 reads SASEGT.

V usage is TRBV9 and J usage is TRBJ1-1; 7 nucleotides agree with TRBD1. This CDR3 has 16 residues. The V gene's germline CDR1 is SGDLS and CDR2 YYNGEE. V shed 0 bases and J 2 bases; nucleotides not matched to a gene: 7. The CDR3 DNA is TGTGCCAGCAGCGTAGGGGGAGGGGGCGTCAACACTGAAGCTTTCTTT. It specifies CASSVGGGGVNTEAFF. Using reference TRBV9 and TRBJ1-1 for the parts outside the CDR3, the full variable domain is DSGVTQTPKHLITATGQRVTLRCSPRSGDLSVYWYQQSLDQGLQFLIQYYNGEERAKGNILERFSAQQFPDLHSELNLSSLELGDSALYFCASSVGGGGVNTEAFFGQGTRLTVV.

The V and J genes are TRBV7-3 and TRBJ2-5, with D uncertain. V was pared by 5 bases and J by 9 bases, with 16 bases between. The germline V gene encodes CDR1 SGHTA and CDR2 FQGTGA. The CDR3 is 13 amino acids. The CDR3 region has the DNA TGTGCCAGCAGCCCCTATGAACTTGGGGCCCAGTACTTC. This codes for CASSPYELGAQYF.

Comments on this clone: The sample holds other DNA sequences that translate to the same CDR3. This chain joins TRBV7-8 and TRBJ2-3, with 13 bases matching TRBD2. With 8 bases clipped from V and 1 base from J, the junction kept 6 bases outside the gene matches. CDR3 size: 16 residues. Germline V gene lookup returns CDR1 SGHVS and CDR2 FQNEAQ. This chain's CDR3 is CASGTSGKTGTDTQYF. DNA of the CDR3: TGTGCCAGCGGGACTAGCGGGAAGACCGGCACAGATACGCAGTATTTT.

V gene TRBV7-9 combines with J gene TRBJ1-5; no firm D call. Germline V lookup: CDR1 SEHNR, CDR2 FQNEAQ (reference sequence). The V end was cut by 5 bases, the J end by 4 bases, with 6 bases between. The CDR3 loop spans 12 amino acids. CDR3 sequence (DNA): TGTGCCAGCAGCCTCCTTAATCAGCCCCAGCATTTT. Amino acid sequence: CASSLLNQPQHF.

The CDR3, as DNA: TGTGCCAGCAGCGTTACTAGCGGGGTTTACAATGAGCAGTTCTTC. Protein sequence: CASSVTSGVYNEQFF. V usage is TRBV7-2 and J usage is TRBJ2-1; 10 nucleotides line up with TRBD2. V gave up 5 bases and J gave up 4 bases; unmatched junction bases: 5. This CDR3 has 15 residues. CDR1 is SGHTA and CDR2 is FQGNSA in the germline V gene.

The chain uses TRBV7-9 and TRBJ2-7; D is ambiguous. Trimming took 3 bases from V and 6 from J, leaving 12 bases between them. Germline lookup yields CDR1 SEHNR and CDR2 FQNEAQ (reference sequence). The CDR3 totals 13 residues. The CDR3 sequence is CASSLEGPAEQYF. The CDR3 coding sequence is TGTGCCAGCAGCTTGGAAGGGCCCGCCGAGCAGTACTTC.

In its sample, this clone was seen once. The CDR3 coding sequence is TGTGCCAGCAGCTTAGCGGCCAGGGGCGCAGATACGCAGTATTTT. Protein product: CASSLAARGADTQYF. The chain couples TRBV7-2 to TRBJ2-3; weak D call: TRBD1 (6 bases). V shed 0 bases and J shed 4 bases, with 11 bases lying between them. Germline loops: CDR1 SGHTA, CDR2 FQGNSA. This CDR3 has 15 amino acids.

The chain recombines TRBV28 with TRBJ1-1; D may be TRBD1 (6 bases). V lost 2 bases to trimming and J lost 4 bases, with 14 bases between them. The germline CDR1 and CDR2 sequences are MDHEN and SYDVKM. This CDR3 has 15 residues. As DNA, the CDR3 is TGTGCCAGCAGTTTAGCGGGGGGCCGGAGCACTGAAGCTTTCTTT. Protein product: CASSLAGGRSTEAFF. The full variable domain, its missing parts supplied by reference TRBV28 and TRBJ1-1, is DVKVTQSSRYLVKRTGEKVFLECVQDMDHENMFWYRQDPGLGLRLIYFSYDVKMKEKGDIPEGYSVSREKKERFSLILESASTNQTSMYLCASSLAGGRSTEAFFGQGTRLTVV.

This chain connects TRBV28 to TRBJ1-1; D gene uncertain. V dropped 9 bases and J dropped 4 bases, with 12 bases sitting between them. Germline CDR1 reads MDHEN; CDR2 reads SYDVKM. This CDR3 region has 12 residues. The CDR3 DNA is TGTGCCAGTTGTGTTGGGAGCACTGAAGCTTTCTTT. Protein product: CASCVGSTEAFF.

The V call is TRBV9, the J call TRBJ1-3; 8 bases are a match to TRBD1. V gave up 0 bases and J gave up 4 bases; unmatched junction bases: 3. Germline V CDR1 and CDR2: SGDLS, YYNGEE. CDR3 length: 15 amino acids. CDR3 sequence reads: CASSVGQGTGNTIYF. CDR3 DNA: TGTGCCAGCAGCGTAGGACAGGGGACCGGAAACACCATATATTTT.

CDR3 sequence: CASSTTRSEQFF. CDR3 bases: TGTGCCAGCAGCACGACCCGCTCCGAGCAGTTCTTC. The chain joins TRBV5-4 to TRBJ2-1; D unresolved. The CDR3 totals 12 residues. The V end lost 4 bases, the J end lost 10 bases, and 12 bases lay between the germline ends. Germline CDR1 and CDR2: SGHNT and YYREEE (reference sequence).

This clone was recorded only once. This rearrangement joins TRBV7-2 to TRBJ2-3; 8 nucleotides line up with TRBD2. The germline gives CDR1 SGHTA, CDR2 FQGNSA. V dropped 2 bases and J dropped 2; count of bases not matched to a gene: 3. The CDR3 covers 15 residues. In DNA, the CDR3 is TGTGCCAGCAGCTTAAGAGCGGGGGACACAGATACGCAGTATTTT. It yields the protein CASSLRAGDTDTQYF.

The rearrangement uses TRBV7-9 and TRBJ1-4, with 7 bases aligning to TRBD1. The CDR3 is 15 residues long. The germline gives CDR1 SEHNR, CDR2 FQNEAQ (reference sequence). The V segment lost 5 bases and the J segment 5 bases; nucleotides outside the gene matches: 8. CDR3 region: CASSRPGQLNEKLFF. CDR3 nucleotide sequence: TGTGCCAGCAGCCGCCCGGGACAGTTAAATGAAAAACTGTTTTTT.

This chain uses TRBV6-5 with TRBJ1-5; D call uncertain. The germline gives CDR1 MNHEY, CDR2 SVGAGI. There are 12 residues in the CDR3. With 5 bases removed from V and 6 bases from J, the gap between germline ends came to 8 bases. The CDR3 loop reads CASSLTVQPQHF. As DNA, the CDR3 is TGTGCCAGCAGTCTTACCGTTCAGCCCCAGCATTTT.

V is TRBV7-9 and J is TRBJ1-2; 8 nucleotides align to TRBD1. This CDR3 has 12 residues. Per germline, CDR1 SEHNR and CDR2 FQNEAQ (reference sequence). J was trimmed by 6 bases and V by 5 bases; bases with no gene match: 2. CDR3: CASSPTGDGYTF. The CDR3 DNA reads TGTGCCAGCAGCCCGACAGGGGATGGCTACACCTTC.